The next 20 T cell receptor beta chains were all read from a single sample in a study of blood T cell repertoires in COVID-19. Generated by immunoSEQ multiplex PCR, the TCRdb table keeps only in-frame clones and is missing some. The sample records 100,000 to 150,000 clones, around 88% being singletons. The specimen was PBMCs or T cells enriched from blood (not recorded which). These receptors were obtained from a woman in her fifties or sixties who had recovered from COVID-19.

The CDR3 spells CASSVGQGGTDTQYF. Written as DNA, the CDR3 is TGTGCCAGCAGCGTAGGACAGGGTGGTACAGATACGCAGTATTTT. J is TRBJ2-3 and V is TRBV5-8; 8 bases agree with TRBD1. CDR1 is SGHTS and CDR2 is YDEGEE in the germline V gene. This CDR3 has 15 amino acids. The V segment lost 4 bases and the J segment 3 bases; nucleotides outside the gene matches: 7.

The chain couples TRBV25-1 to TRBJ2-1; D is undetermined. The V gene's germline CDR1 is MGHDK and CDR2 SYGVNS. V dropped 0 bases and J dropped 7 bases, with 10 bases sitting between them. The CDR3 consists of 14 residues. Here the CDR3 reads CASSEYLEANEQFF. As DNA, the CDR3 is TGTGCCAGCAGTGAATATCTTGAGGCAAATGAGCAGTTCTTC.

Written as DNA, the CDR3 is TGCGCCAGCAGCTTGGGAGTGAACACTGAAGCTTTCTTT. The encoded protein is CASSLGVNTEAFF. The chain uses TRBV5-1 and TRBJ1-1, with no clear D. The CDR3 runs 13 residues. Germline CDR1 and CDR2: SGHRS and YFSETQ. V dropped 0 bases and J dropped 0 bases, with 3 bases sitting between them.

The gene calls are TRBV27 and TRBJ1-1; D gene unclear. The length of the CDR3 is 14 residues. Trimming took off 7 bases at V and 11 bases at J, with 23 bases between the two ends. In germline, CDR1 is MNHEY, CDR2 SMNVEV (reference sequence). CDR3 sequence reads: CASKDAGSQLKAFF. The CDR3 DNA reads as TGTGCCAGCAAAGACGCTGGGAGCCAATTGAAGGCTTTCTTT.

The J gene is TRBJ2-7, the V gene TRBV29-1; perhaps TRBD1 as D (7 bases). The CDR3 loop spans 13 amino acids. Germline CDR1 is SQVTM and CDR2 is ANQGSEA. V was clipped by 7 bases and J by 2 bases, with 15 bases between them. Here the CDR3 reads CSARGGGTYEQYF. The CDR3, as DNA: TGCAGCGCCCGAGGAGGGGGCACCTACGAGCAGTACTTC.

In DNA form, the CDR3 reads TGTGCCAGCAGTGAAGACAACATGAACACTGAAGCTTTCTTT. Amino acids: CASSEDNMNTEAFF. The chain uses TRBV6-1 and TRBJ1-1, with D unclear. CDR3 length equals 14 residues. Germline CDR1 MNHNS, CDR2 SASEGT. The V gene lost 1 base and the J gene lost 0 bases, with 6 bases spanning the gap.

V is TRBV2 and J is TRBJ2-7; TRBD2 matches 9 bases. Germline V gene sequence: CDR1 SNHLY, CDR2 FYNNEI. The CDR3 loop spans 16 amino acids. Germline trimming cut 0 bases from V and 3 bases from J; bases unmatched to any gene: 6. CDR3 sequence reads: CASSEAGLAGSYEQYF. CDR3 DNA sequence: TGTGCCAGCAGTGAAGCTGGGCTAGCGGGGAGCTACGAGCAGTACTTC.

The count of this clone is one. The rearrangement joins TRBV11-3 to TRBJ1-5, with a weak D call TRBD1 (6 bases). CDR3 size: 13 residues. CDR1 is SGHNT, CDR2 YENEEA, per germline. Trimming stripped 5 bases from V and 3 bases from J, with 8 bases between. CDR3 sequence: CASSRQDNQPQHF. CDR3 nucleotides: TGTGCCAGCAGCCGACAGGACAATCAGCCCCAGCATTTT.

This rearrangement joins TRBV6-2 or TRBV6-3 to TRBJ2-1; the match to TRBD2 covers 13 bases. The CDR3 contains 15 residues. With V trimmed by 2 bases and J by 9 bases, 4 bases remained unmatched. Germline loops: CDR1 MNHEY, CDR2 SVGEGT. The CDR3 spells CASSYTSGGAGEQFF. CDR3 DNA: TGTGCCAGCAGTTACACTAGCGGGGGGGCTGGTGAGCAGTTCTTC.

V and J are TRBV9 and TRBJ2-7; the match to TRBD1 covers 10 bases. Germline CDR1 is SGDLS and CDR2 is YYNGEE. V lost 2 bases and J lost 2; bases outside the gene matches: 1. There are 14 residues in the CDR3. DNA for the CDR3: TGTGCCAGCAGCGTCGACAGGGGGCCCTACGAGCAGTACTTC. Its translation is CASSVDRGPYEQYF.

The V gene is TRBV6-1, the J gene TRBJ1-5; D is undetermined. This CDR3 has 16 residues. Germline CDR1 and CDR2: MNHNS and SASEGT. Trimming removed 4 bases at V and 7 bases at J, with 20 bases between. The CDR3 loop reads CASSVAGGLVSQPQHF. As DNA, the CDR3 is TGTGCCAGCAGTGTGGCGGGCGGGCTAGTTTCCCAGCCCCAGCATTTT.

The chain joins TRBV5-6 to TRBJ1-5; 8 nucleotides match TRBD1. Germline assignment: CDR1 SGHDT and CDR2 YYEEEE. The CDR3 contains 15 residues. V was pared by 5 bases and J by 3 bases, with 7 bases of the junction left unmatched. CDR3 amino acids: CASSYYRGDNQPQHF. CDR3 sequence (DNA): TGTGCCAGCAGTTATTACAGGGGGGACAATCAGCCCCAGCATTTT.

V gene TRBV10-1 combines with J gene TRBJ2-7, with 7 bases fitting TRBD1. After removal of 5 bases from V and 3 bases from J, the junction contained 4 bases not matched to a gene. This CDR3 has 13 residues. The germline CDR1 and CDR2 sequences are WNHNN and SYGVQD (reference sequence). CDR3 nucleotide sequence: TGCGCCAGCAGTCCTCAGGGGGTCTACGAGCAGTACTTC. Its translation: CASSPQGVYEQYF.

The chain employs TRBV5-1 and TRBJ1-6; a weak D match, TRBD1 (6 bases). Germline-derived CDR1 and CDR2 are SGHRS and YFSETQ. Trimming removed 0 bases at V and 7 bases at J, with 8 bases between. The CDR3 runs to 14 residues. In DNA form, the CDR3 reads TGCGCCAGCAGCTTGGACAGGGCCAATTCACCCCTCCACTTT. Protein product: CASSLDRANSPLHF.

The chain has TRBV5-1 and TRBJ2-7; D is uncertain. Germline V CDR1 and CDR2: SGHRS, YFSETQ. The CDR3 runs to 14 residues. The germline V and J ends were trimmed by 0 bases and 0 bases, with 7 bases remaining between them. CDR3 nucleotides: TGCGCCAGCAGCTTGGGTCCGGGCTCCTACGAGCAGTACTTC. Translating it yields CASSLGPGSYEQYF.

This clone was seen just once. This CDR3 reads CAWTGTVWTGELFF. CDR3 nucleotide sequence: TGTGCCTGGACGGGGACAGTCTGGACCGGGGAGCTGTTTTTT. V is TRBV30 and J is TRBJ2-2, with 7 positions matching TRBD1. This CDR3 spans 14 amino acids. The V and J ends lost 4 bases and 5 bases, in that order; junction bases with no gene match: 7. Looked up from germline, CDR1 is GTSNPN and CDR2 is SVGIG (reference sequence).

J is TRBJ2-5 and V is TRBV25-1; D is perhaps TRBD2 (5 bases). Trimming left V 5 bases short and J 4 bases short, with 14 bases between. Looked up from germline, CDR1 is MGHDK and CDR2 is SYGVNS. The CDR3 length is 14 residues. The CDR3 nucleotides read TGTGCCAGCAGTTTAGAGGGTGCAAGAGAGACCCAGTACTTC. It encodes CASSLEGARETQYF.

V gene TRBV11-2 combines with J gene TRBJ2-5; a possible D gene is TRBD2 (5 bases). CDR3 size: 15 residues. V was cut by 5 bases and J by 2 bases, with 15 bases left in between. Looked up from germline, CDR1 is SGHAT and CDR2 is FQNNGV. In nucleotides, the CDR3 is TGTGCCAGCAGCCGAGGGCCCGATCTTCAAGAGACCCAGTACTTC. Its protein is CASSRGPDLQETQYF.

The table lists this clone with a few counts. The chain joins TRBV10-3 to TRBJ1-6; D remains unclear. Germline V lookup: CDR1 ENHRY, CDR2 SYGVKD. Trimming removed 0 bases at V and 10 bases at J, with 10 bases between. The CDR3 is made up of 14 amino acids. The CDR3 DNA reads TGTGCCATCAGTGAGTCCGGTGAACGGTCACCCCTCCACTTT. As protein: CAISESGERSPLHF.

This chain uses TRBV7-9 with TRBJ2-5, with 10 bases aligning to TRBD2. The CDR3 extends over 16 amino acids. Losses at the gene ends were 4 bases for V and 5 bases for J; bases not matched to a gene: 10. CDR1 and CDR2 from the germline V gene are SEHNR and FQNEAQ (reference sequence). The CDR3 bases are TGTGCCAGCAGCTACAGAAGCGGGGGGGCAGGGGAGACCCAGTACTTC. This translates into CASSYRSGGAGETQYF.